The sample holds a few counts of the clone carrying this TCR beta chain. Assay: immunoSEQ multiplex PCR; the TCRdb copy retains only in-frame clones and omits some. The sample records approximately 13,000 clones, nearly 70% being singletons. V was pared by 6 bases and J by 7 bases, with 9 bases of the junction left unmatched. In germline, CDR1 is MNHEY, CDR2 SVGAGI. This CDR3 comprises 15 residues. This sample is drawn from a study of chemoradiotherapy in HPV16-positive cancers. This TCR was recovered from a human donor with HPV-associated anogenital cancer. V is TRBV6-5 and J is TRBJ1-5; 10 bases map to TRBD1. This specimen was collected from a patient who underwent chemoradiotherapy. The CDR3 protein is CASSRGTGVNQPQHF. CDR3 DNA sequence: TGTGCCAGCAGCAGGGGGACAGGGGTAAACCAGCCCCAGCATTTT.